The 23 T cell receptor beta chains below all came from one sample that was sequenced in a study of control samples from healthy donors and cancer patients. TCRdb's copy holds only in-frame clones and misses some; the assay was immunoSEQ multiplex PCR. The table has about 72,000 clones, roughly 92% seen once. The sequenced material came from blood. The receptor source for this set is a woman in her sixties or seventies in good health.

The chain joins TRBV5-4 to TRBJ2-2; D might be TRBD1 (6 bases). CDR1 is SGHNT, CDR2 YYREEE, per germline (reference sequence). The V end lost 1 base, the J end lost 2 bases, and 12 bases lay between the germline ends. The CDR3 length is 16 residues. The DNA for the CDR3 is TGTGCCAGCAGCTTGCCACAGGGTCAAAACACCGGGGAGCTGTTTTTT. Amino acid sequence: CASSLPQGQNTGELFF.

V gene TRBV3-1 (or the pseudogene TRBV3-2) combines with J gene TRBJ1-1; D gene ambiguous. CDR1 LGHDT and CDR2 YNNKEL come from the germline V gene (reference sequence). The CDR3 totals 13 residues. Trimming shortened V by 1 base and J by 1 base, and 4 bases separated the two germline ends. CDR3: CASSQGGNTEAFF. The CDR3 bases are TGTGCCAGCAGCCAAGGGGGGAACACTGAAGCTTTCTTT.

This sequence joins TRBV28 and TRBJ2-6; D is ambiguous. Deletions cut 8 bases from V and 1 base from J, with 9 bases between. The CDR3 length is 14 residues. From germline, CDR1 is MDHEN and CDR2 SYDVKM. The CDR3 nucleotides read TGTGCCAGCGGAACAGTTTCTGGGGCCAACGTCCTGACTTTC. As protein: CASGTVSGANVLTF.

Notes on this clone: This specimen includes other DNA sequences encoding the same CDR3. The gene calls are TRBV5-1 and TRBJ2-1; 7 bases fit TRBD1. CDR3 size: 15 residues. Germline CDR1 is SGHRS and CDR2 is YFSETQ. V lost 1 base to trimming and J lost 0 bases; unmatched junction nucleotides: 1. CDR3 residues: CASSLQGDSYNEQFF. CDR3 DNA sequence: TGCGCCAGCAGCTTGCAGGGGGACTCCTACAATGAGCAGTTCTTC.

The chain carries TRBV6-2 or TRBV6-3 and TRBJ2-7, with D perhaps TRBD1 (6 bases). CDR3 length: 13 amino acids. Trimming left V 2 bases short and J 4 bases short, with 9 bases between. The germline V gene encodes CDR1 MNHEY and CDR2 SVGEGT. CDR3 sequence (DNA): TGTGCCAGCAGTTACACAGGGATATACGAGCAGTACTTC. Its protein product is CASSYTGIYEQYF.

This clone has a handful of counts. This rearrangement joins TRBV27 to TRBJ2-7; D is unclear. There are 15 residues in the CDR3. Trimming shortened V by 2 bases and J by 4 bases, and 15 bases separated the two germline ends. The germline gives CDR1 MNHEY, CDR2 SMNVEV (reference sequence). CDR3 loop: CASSLPALTQYEQYF. The CDR3 nucleotides are TGTGCCAGCAGTTTACCGGCACTGACCCAGTACGAGCAGTACTTC.

This chain connects TRBV7-3 to TRBJ2-1, with D perhaps TRBD1 (6 bases). CDR3 size: 16 residues. Germline assignment: CDR1 SGHTA and CDR2 FQGTGA. V was shortened by 5 bases and J by 3 bases, with 17 bases between the two germline ends. CDR3 residues: CASSPQPADSYNEQFF. DNA for the CDR3: TGTGCCAGCAGCCCCCAGCCAGCGGACAGCTACAATGAGCAGTTCTTC. The variable domain in full, completed from reference TRBV7-3 and TRBJ2-1, reads GAGVSQTPSNKVTEKGKYVELRCDPISGHTALYWYRQSLGQGPEFLIYFQGTGAADDSGLPNDRFFAVRPEGSVSTLKIQRTERGDSAVYLCASSPQPADSYNEQFFGPGTRLTVL.

V gene TRBV19 combines with J gene TRBJ2-7; the match to TRBD1 covers 8 bases. V shed 3 bases and J 6 bases; nucleotides not matched to a gene: 7. The CDR3 runs 14 residues. The germline V gene encodes CDR1 LNHDA and CDR2 SQIVND (reference sequence). CDR3 residues: CASSIDRGGVEQYF. DNA of the CDR3: TGTGCCAGTAGTATCGACAGGGGAGGTGTCGAGCAGTACTTC.

The chain has TRBV5-5 and TRBJ2-3; tentative D call: TRBD2 (5 bases). The CDR3 runs to 14 residues. Looked up from germline, CDR1 is SGHKS and CDR2 is YYEKEE (reference sequence). Trimming pared 1 base from V and 2 bases from J, leaving 8 bases between. This CDR3 reads CASSLLAPTDTQYF. CDR3 coding DNA: TGTGCCAGCAGCTTGCTAGCTCCCACAGATACGCAGTATTTT.

The chain recombines TRBV28 with TRBJ2-5, with TRBD1 as a possible D gene (5 bases). Germline assignment: CDR1 MDHEN and CDR2 SYDVKM. Trimming removed 1 base from V and 3 bases from J, with 12 bases in between. The length of the CDR3 is 15 residues. DNA of the CDR3: TGTGCCAGCAGTTTATATGGGCCAGGGAAAGAGACCCAGTACTTC. This sequence encodes CASSLYGPGKETQYF.

V is TRBV27 and J is TRBJ2-7, with TRBD2 identical over 10 bases. The CDR3 loop spans 17 amino acids. V lost 3 bases, J lost 3 bases, and 11 bases stayed unmatched. Germline assignment: CDR1 MNHEY and CDR2 SMNVEV (reference sequence). The chain's CDR3 is CASSFRASGGFDYEQYF. CDR3 nucleotides: TGTGCCAGCAGTTTTCGGGCTAGCGGGGGATTCGACTACGAGCAGTACTTC.

V gene TRBV4-1 combines with J gene TRBJ1-5; D is possibly TRBD1 (6 bases). V lost 1 base to trimming and J lost 6 bases, with 7 bases between them. Per the germline V gene, CDR1 is MGHRA and CDR2 is YSYEKL. The CDR3 sequence is 13 residues long. The CDR3 bases are TGCGCCAGCAGCCAAGGACAGGTTCAGCCCCAGCATTTT. As protein: CASSQGQVQPQHF.

The rearrangement uses TRBV25-1 and TRBJ1-2, with D possibly TRBD1 on 5 matching bases. The CDR3 length is 13 residues. Deletions cut 3 bases from V and 8 bases from J, with 13 bases between. Looked up from germline, CDR1 is MGHDK and CDR2 is SYGVNS. CDR3 in DNA: TGTGCCAGCAGTGATTTACAGGTTGAAGGCTACACCTTC. Its protein is CASSDLQVEGYTF.

The chain is built from TRBV29-1 and TRBJ2-5; D gene ambiguous. The germline V gene has CDR1 SQVTM and CDR2 ANQGSEA. Deletions cut 2 bases from V and 0 bases from J, with 7 bases between. The CDR3 length is 13 residues. The CDR3 DNA reads TGCAGCGTTGAAACGGAGTACCAAGAGACCCAGTACTTC. This gives the protein CSVETEYQETQYF.

This rearrangement joins TRBV29-1 to TRBJ2-1; D not resolved. The germline V gene encodes CDR1 SQVTM and CDR2 ANQGSEA. The CDR3 is made up of 11 amino acids. Trimming left V 2 bases short and J 3 bases short, with 2 bases between. The CDR3 protein is CSVELYNEQFF. The CDR3 nucleotides are TGCAGCGTTGAACTCTACAATGAGCAGTTCTTC.

The chain employs TRBV10-3 and TRBJ2-1, with TRBD2 identical over 9 bases. The CDR3 runs 14 residues. CDR1 is ENHRY and CDR2 is SYGVKD in the germline V gene. V lost 3 bases, J lost 8 bases, and 5 bases stayed unmatched. The CDR3 region has the DNA TGTGCCATCAGTGACGCGGGAGGGCCGGATGAGCAGTTCTTC. Encoded protein: CAISDAGGPDEQFF.

The genes are TRBV29-1 and TRBJ1-1, with TRBD1 matching over 10 bases. Per germline, CDR1 SQVTM and CDR2 ANQGSEA. This CDR3 is 12 amino acids long. V shed 8 bases and J 4 bases; nucleotides not matched to a gene: 4. The CDR3 DNA sequence: TGCAGCTTTAGGACAGGGGGCACTGAAGCTTTCTTT. Translated: CSFRTGGTEAFF. The full variable domain, its missing parts supplied by reference TRBV29-1 and TRBJ1-1, is SAVISQKPSRDICQRGTSLTIQCQVDSQVTMMFWYRQQPGQSLTLIATANQGSEATYESGFVIDKFPISRPNLTFSTLTVSNMSPEDSSIYLCSFRTGGTEAFFGQGTRLTVV.

V is TRBV5-1 and J is TRBJ2-5; no firm D call. Germline V gives CDR1 SGHRS, CDR2 YFSETQ. Trimming removed 5 bases from V and 0 bases from J, with 11 bases in between. The CDR3 runs 14 residues. DNA of the CDR3: TGCGCCAGCAGGTTTACACCGTACCAAGAGACCCAGTACTTC. Protein product: CASRFTPYQETQYF.

The CDR3 protein is CASSPSITGMFGSPLHF. CDR3 coding DNA: TGTGCCAGCAGCCCGAGTATAACAGGGATGTTTGGTTCACCCCTCCACTTT. The chain carries TRBV5-8 and TRBJ1-6, with D tentatively TRBD1 (6 bases). This CDR3 region has 17 residues. Trimming took 4 bases from V and 9 from J, leaving 23 bases between them. Germline lookup yields CDR1 SGHTS and CDR2 YDEGEE.

The rearrangement links TRBV19 to TRBJ1-6; D is unresolved. Germline values: CDR1 LNHDA, CDR2 SQIVND (reference sequence). The V end lost 6 bases, the J end lost 7 bases, and 7 bases lay between the germline ends. The CDR3 runs to 12 residues. The CDR3 nucleotides are TGTGCCAGTAGAGACGGGAATTCACCCCTCCACTTT. Protein: CASRDGNSPLHF.

The V and J genes are TRBV7-3 and TRBJ1-5; D gene unclear. The V end was cut by 0 bases, the J end by 10 bases, with 16 bases between. Germline V gene data show CDR1 as SGHTA and CDR2 as FQGTGA. This CDR3 spans 15 amino acids. The CDR3 loop is CASSLTSRIVGPQHF. CDR3 sequence (DNA): TGTGCCAGCAGCTTAACTTCCAGGATAGTAGGACCCCAGCATTTT.

The chain is built from TRBV7-3 and TRBJ2-7, with unresolved D. Germline V gene lookup returns CDR1 SGHTA and CDR2 FQGTGA. The CDR3 has 13 residues. V lost 5 bases, J lost 0 bases, and 8 bases lay in between. CDR3 nucleotide sequence: TGTGCCAGCAGCGTGTCGAGCTCCTACGAGCAGTACTTC. Translating gives CASSVSSSYEQYF.

V and J are TRBV3-1 (or the pseudogene TRBV3-2) and TRBJ1-2, with D unresolved. The CDR3 spans 12 residues. Germline CDR1 reads LGHDT; CDR2 reads YNNKEL (reference sequence). The V gene lost 4 bases and the J gene lost 7 bases, with 10 bases spanning the gap. The CDR3 DNA sequence: TGTGCCAGCAGCCGGGAGGGCGGTGGCTACACCTTC. As protein: CASSREGGGYTF.